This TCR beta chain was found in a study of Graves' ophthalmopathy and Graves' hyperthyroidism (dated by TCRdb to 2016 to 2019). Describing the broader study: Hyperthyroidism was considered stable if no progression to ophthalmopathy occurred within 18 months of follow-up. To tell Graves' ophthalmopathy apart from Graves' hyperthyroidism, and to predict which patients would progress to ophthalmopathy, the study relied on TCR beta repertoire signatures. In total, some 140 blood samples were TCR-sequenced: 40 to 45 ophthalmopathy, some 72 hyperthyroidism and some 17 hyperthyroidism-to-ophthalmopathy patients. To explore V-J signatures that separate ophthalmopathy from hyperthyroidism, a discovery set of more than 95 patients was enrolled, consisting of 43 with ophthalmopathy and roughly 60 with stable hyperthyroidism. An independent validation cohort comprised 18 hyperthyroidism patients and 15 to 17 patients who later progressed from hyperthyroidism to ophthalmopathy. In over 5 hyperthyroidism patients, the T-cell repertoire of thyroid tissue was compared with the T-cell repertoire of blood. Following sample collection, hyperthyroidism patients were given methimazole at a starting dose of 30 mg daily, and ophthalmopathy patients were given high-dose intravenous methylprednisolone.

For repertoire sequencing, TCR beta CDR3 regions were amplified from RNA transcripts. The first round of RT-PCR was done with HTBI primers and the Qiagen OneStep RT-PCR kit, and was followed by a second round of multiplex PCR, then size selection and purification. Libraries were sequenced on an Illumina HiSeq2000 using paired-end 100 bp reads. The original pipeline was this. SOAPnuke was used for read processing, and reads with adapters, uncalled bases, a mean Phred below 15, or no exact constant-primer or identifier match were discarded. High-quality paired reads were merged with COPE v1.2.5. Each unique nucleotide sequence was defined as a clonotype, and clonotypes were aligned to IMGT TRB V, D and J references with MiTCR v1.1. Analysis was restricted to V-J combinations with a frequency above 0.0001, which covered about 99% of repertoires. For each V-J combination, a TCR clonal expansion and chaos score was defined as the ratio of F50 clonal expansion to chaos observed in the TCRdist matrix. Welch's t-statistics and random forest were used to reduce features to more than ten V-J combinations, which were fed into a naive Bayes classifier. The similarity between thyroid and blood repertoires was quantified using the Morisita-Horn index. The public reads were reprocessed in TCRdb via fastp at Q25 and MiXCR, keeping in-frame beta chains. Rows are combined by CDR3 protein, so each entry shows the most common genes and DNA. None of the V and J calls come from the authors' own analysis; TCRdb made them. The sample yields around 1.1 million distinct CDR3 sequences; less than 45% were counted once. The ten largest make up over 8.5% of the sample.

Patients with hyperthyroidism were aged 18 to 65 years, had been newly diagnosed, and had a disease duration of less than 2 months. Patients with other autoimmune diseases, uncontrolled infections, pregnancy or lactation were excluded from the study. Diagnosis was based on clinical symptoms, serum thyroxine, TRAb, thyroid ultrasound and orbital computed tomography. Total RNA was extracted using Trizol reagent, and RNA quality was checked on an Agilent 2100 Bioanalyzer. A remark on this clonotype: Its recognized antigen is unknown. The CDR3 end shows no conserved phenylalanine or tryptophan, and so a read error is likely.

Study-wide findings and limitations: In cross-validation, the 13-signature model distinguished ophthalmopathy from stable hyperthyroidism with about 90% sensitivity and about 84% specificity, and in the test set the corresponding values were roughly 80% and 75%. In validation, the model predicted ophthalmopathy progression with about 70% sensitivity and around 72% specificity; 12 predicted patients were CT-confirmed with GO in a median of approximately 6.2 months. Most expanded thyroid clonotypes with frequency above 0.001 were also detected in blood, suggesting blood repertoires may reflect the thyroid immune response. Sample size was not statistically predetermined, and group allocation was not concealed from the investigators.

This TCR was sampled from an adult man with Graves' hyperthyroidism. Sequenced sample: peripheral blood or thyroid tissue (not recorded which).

The DNA sequence reads TGTGCCAGCGATGACAGGGGCGATGAGGCCCAGTACTCC. This codes for CASDDRGDEAQYS. The chain was built from TRBV2 and TRBJ2-5; a stretch of 8 junction bases matches TRBD1. From V the trimming removes 8 bases and from J it removes 9 bases, while the gene matches leave 11 bases of the junction unaccounted for. Both ends counted, the CDR3 spans 13 residues. Solely the CDR3 DNA is kept, with 39 bases framed from the first base. The germline V gene supplies CDR1 SNHLY and CDR2 FYNNEI.